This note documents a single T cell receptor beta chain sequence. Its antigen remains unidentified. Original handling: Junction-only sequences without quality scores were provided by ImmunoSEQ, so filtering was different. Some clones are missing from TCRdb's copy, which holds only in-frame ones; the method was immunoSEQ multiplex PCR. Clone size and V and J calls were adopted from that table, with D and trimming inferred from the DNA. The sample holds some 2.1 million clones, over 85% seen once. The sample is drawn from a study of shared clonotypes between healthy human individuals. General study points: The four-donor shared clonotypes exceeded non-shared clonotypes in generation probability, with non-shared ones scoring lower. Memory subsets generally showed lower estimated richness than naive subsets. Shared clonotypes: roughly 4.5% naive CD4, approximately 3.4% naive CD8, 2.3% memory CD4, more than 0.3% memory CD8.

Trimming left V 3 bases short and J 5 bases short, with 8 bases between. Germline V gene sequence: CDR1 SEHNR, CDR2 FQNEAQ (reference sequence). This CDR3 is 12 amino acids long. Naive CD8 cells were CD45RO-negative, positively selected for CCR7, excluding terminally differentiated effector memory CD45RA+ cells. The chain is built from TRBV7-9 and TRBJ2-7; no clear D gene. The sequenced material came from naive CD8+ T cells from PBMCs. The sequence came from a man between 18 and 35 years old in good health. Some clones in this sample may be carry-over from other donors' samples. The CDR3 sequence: CASSFGANEQYF. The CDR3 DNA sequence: TGTGCCAGCAGCTTCGGAGCGAACGAGCAGTACTTC.